The 18 T cell receptor beta chains below were found in one sample sequenced in a study of post-analysis software for immune sequencing data. Unique molecular identifiers were carried by the TCR beta cDNA libraries. Using its own MiXCR run on the PCR reads, TCRdb lists one record per CDR3 protein. Seen here are 650,000 to 900,000 distinct CDR3 sequences, 46% observed once, and the top ten hold roughly 4.9%. Study results and caveats: Roughly 5 TRBV segments (TRBV5-6, TRBV5-1 and TRBV20-1 among them) occurred more frequently in patients than in controls.

No cognate antigen is known for these TCRs. The sequenced material came from blood. Source of these receptors: a girl under 18 with multiple sclerosis.

In its sample, this clonotype was seen a few times. This sequence joins TRBV20-1 and TRBJ2-7; D is possibly TRBD2 (6 bases). The germline V and J ends were trimmed by 6 bases and 1 base, with 16 bases remaining between them. Germline values: CDR1 DFQATT, CDR2 SNEGSKA (reference sequence). The CDR3 is made up of 14 amino acids. Here the CDR3 DNA reads TGCAGTGCAGCCCCGGGACTCTCTTCCTACGAGCAGTACTTC. The encoded protein is CSAAPGLSSYEQYF.

The V and J genes are TRBV20-1 and TRBJ2-5, with 9 bases identical to TRBD2. The DNA end lines up better with TRBJ2-7; the J call may be wrong. Germline V CDR1 and CDR2: DFQATT, SNEGSKA (reference sequence). CDR3 length: 14 amino acids. The CDR3 sequence is CSARVGGRDYEQYF. The CDR3 region has the DNA TGCAGTGCTAGAGTTGGCGGGAGGGACTACGAGCAGTACTTC.

V and J are TRBV9 and TRBJ2-1; D gene uncertain. V was shortened by 3 bases and J by 0 bases, with 7 bases between the two germline ends. Germline assignment: CDR1 SGDLS and CDR2 YYNGEE. The CDR3 totals 14 residues. This CDR3 is CASSAQSSYNEQFF. Here the CDR3 DNA reads TGTGCCAGCAGCGCCCAAAGCTCCTACAATGAGCAGTTCTTC. Full variable domain (missing parts from reference TRBV9 and TRBJ2-1): DSGVTQTPKHLITATGQRVTLRCSPRSGDLSVYWYQQSLDQGLQFLIQYYNGEERAKGNILERFSAQQFPDLHSELNLSSLELGDSALYFCASSAQSSYNEQFFGPGTRLTVL.

The V call is TRBV7-9, the J call TRBJ2-4, with D unresolved. Trimming pared 5 bases from V and 5 bases from J, leaving 25 bases between. Germline values: CDR1 SEHNR, CDR2 FQNEAQ (reference sequence). The CDR3 is made up of 18 amino acids. The CDR3: CASSPRSGQVDEENIQYF. The CDR3 DNA reads TGTGCCAGCAGCCCGCGGTCCGGGCAGGTGGACGAAGAAAACATTCAGTACTTC.

The chain couples TRBV28 to TRBJ1-5, with 8 positions matching TRBD1. The CDR3 is 15 amino acids. V was pared by 5 bases and J by 11 bases, with 14 bases of the junction left unmatched. Germline lookup yields CDR1 MDHEN and CDR2 SYDVKM. The CDR3 is CASSPFRGRGESQHF. The CDR3, as DNA: TGTGCCAGCAGTCCGTTCAGGGGGCGAGGCGAGTCCCAGCATTTT. The full variable domain, rest sourced from reference TRBV28 and TRBJ1-5, is DVKVTQSSRYLVKRTGEKVFLECVQDMDHENMFWYRQDPGLGLRLIYFSYDVKMKEKGDIPEGYSVSREKKERFSLILESASTNQTSMYLCASSPFRGRGESQHFGDGTRLSIL.

This clonotype was recorded a few times. The chain carries TRBV2 and TRBJ2-7, with 8 nucleotides matching TRBD2. CDR1 and CDR2 from the germline V gene are SNHLY and FYNNEI. Trimming took 8 bases from V and 6 from J; bases not matched to a gene: 9. The CDR3 spans 13 residues. The CDR3 loop is CASRGLASLEQYF. CDR3 nucleotide sequence: TGTGCCAGCCGTGGACTAGCTTCCCTCGAGCAGTACTTC.

The sample holds a few counts of this clonotype. The chain uses TRBV7-9 and TRBJ1-1; D ambiguous. V lost 5 bases to trimming and J lost 5 bases, with 9 bases between them. This CDR3 comprises 12 residues. From germline, CDR1 is SEHNR and CDR2 FQNEAQ (reference sequence). CDR3 DNA sequence: TGTGCCAGCAGCCCCGGGTTAACTGAAGCTTTCTTT. This encodes CASSPGLTEAFF. Using reference TRBV7-9 and TRBJ1-1 for the parts outside the CDR3, the full variable domain is DTGVSQNPRHKITKRGQNVTFRCDPISEHNRLYWYRQTLGQGPEFLTYFQNEAQLEKSRLLSDRFSAERPKGSFSTLEIQRTEQGDSAMYLCASSPGLTEAFFGQGTRLTVV.

Turning to this clonotype: The germline gene is not matched at one end of the junction; a read error may be the cause. The chain uses TRBV7-7 and TRBJ2-4; D might be TRBD1 or TRBD2, each matching 5 bases. Looked up from germline, CDR1 is SSHAT and CDR2 is FNYEAQ (reference sequence). The CDR3 loop spans 13 amino acids. The CDR3 bases are TGTGCTAGCAGGGCTGACGGGGAAGAGACCCGGTACTTC. It is translated as CASRADGEETRYF.

This clonotype came up a few times. This chain links TRBV4-2 with TRBJ1-2, with 10 positions matching TRBD1. With V trimmed by 4 bases and J by 1 base, 6 bases remained unmatched. CDR3 size: 16 residues. CDR1 and CDR2 from the germline V gene are LGHNA and YNFKEQ. The CDR3 coding sequence is TGTGCCAGCAGCCCCGACTGGGACAGGGGTAACTATGGCTACACCTTC. This encodes CASSPDWDRGNYGYTF.

This chain links TRBV15 with TRBJ2-7; tentative D call: TRBD2 (5 bases). Germline loops: CDR1 LNHNV, CDR2 YYDKDF (reference sequence). Trimming stripped 1 base from V and 2 bases from J, with 9 bases between. There are 14 residues in the CDR3. The CDR3 DNA follows: TGTGCCACCAGCAGAGTCGACGGGACCTACGAGCAGTACTTC. It specifies CATSRVDGTYEQYF. Full variable domain (rest looked up from reference TRBV15 and TRBJ2-7): DAMVIQNPRYQVTQFGKPVTLSCSQTLNHNVMYWYQQKSSQAPKLLFHYYDKDFNNEADTPDNFQSRRPNTSFCFLDIRSPGLGDTAMYLCATSRVDGTYEQYFGPGTRLTVT.

CDR3 region: CASSSGAVTDTQYF. CDR3 sequence (DNA): TGTGCCAGCAGCTCTGGGGCCGTCACAGATACGCAGTATTTT. J is TRBJ2-3 and V is TRBV11-3; D possibly corresponds to TRBD1 (5 bases). Germline CDR1 reads SGHNT; CDR2 reads YENEEA. The CDR3 length is 14 residues. The V end lost 4 bases, the J end lost 2 bases, and 10 bases lay between the germline ends.

The J gene is TRBJ1-2, the V gene TRBV4-3; 7 nucleotides agree with TRBD1. The CDR3 covers 16 residues. The trim removed 0 bases at V and 6 bases at J, leaving 10 bases unmatched. The germline CDR1 and CDR2 sequences are LGHNA and YSLEER. CDR3 sequence (DNA): TGCGCCAGCAGCCAAGAAGGATGGCAGGGGGGGGATGGCTACACCTTC. Translating gives CASSQEGWQGGDGYTF.

The J gene is TRBJ2-1, the V gene TRBV12-3 or TRBV12-4; 11 bases fit TRBD2. The CDR3 sequence is 14 residues long. V shed 6 bases and J 8 bases; nucleotides not matched to a gene: 6. The CDR3 bases are TGTGCCAGCAGCCCAACTAGCGGGAGCTATGAGCAGTTCTTC. This translates into CASSPTSGSYEQFF.

This clonotype was counted only a few times. DNA of the CDR3: TGTGCCAGCAGCTTAGTATTCGGGGACGAGCAGTACTTC. Its translation: CASSLVFGDEQYF. This rearrangement joins TRBV7-2 to TRBJ2-5; D is possibly TRBD2 (5 bases). The J call is in doubt because the DNA end fits TRBJ2-7 better. The V gene's germline CDR1 is SGHTA and CDR2 FQGNSA. This CDR3 has 13 amino acids.

This CDR3 is CSVRGVQGLAGVSEQFF. In DNA form, the CDR3 reads TGCAGCGTAAGGGGGGTTCAAGGACTAGCGGGAGTTTCTGAGCAGTTCTTC. J is TRBJ2-1 and V is TRBV29-1, with TRBD2 matching over 13 bases. CDR1 SQVTM and CDR2 ANQGSEA come from the germline V gene. The CDR3 consists of 17 residues. V was pared by 6 bases and J by 9 bases, with 17 bases of the junction left unmatched.

The CDR3 loop reads CASSLGAPRSNQPQHF. The CDR3 nucleotides are TGTGCCAGCAGCCTTGGGGCACCCCGAAGCAATCAGCCCCAGCATTTT. V is TRBV6-1 and J is TRBJ1-5; the D gene is possibly TRBD1 (5 bases). Looked up from germline, CDR1 is MNHNS and CDR2 is SASEGT. The CDR3 contains 16 residues. V was pared by 6 bases and J by 1 base, with 16 bases between.

CDR3 sequence (DNA): TGTGCCAGCAGTTTATCTTCTTACAGGGCGGTCGAGCAGTACTTC. It encodes CASSLSSYRAVEQYF. The chain joins TRBV27 to TRBJ2-7; a possible D gene is TRBD1 (6 bases). V lost 0 bases to trimming and J lost 6 bases, with 15 bases between them. This CDR3 has 15 residues. The V gene's germline CDR1 is MNHEY and CDR2 SMNVEV (reference sequence).

A few counts support this clonotype. This chain uses TRBV24-1 with TRBJ2-1; 7 bases agree with TRBD1. J gave up 4 bases and V 4 bases, and 3 bases lay outside the gene matches. This CDR3 is 14 amino acids long. Germline assignment: CDR1 KGHDR and CDR2 SFDVKD. CDR3 residues: CATSDQGQYNEQFF. The CDR3 DNA is TGTGCCACCAGTGACCAGGGACAGTACAATGAGCAGTTCTTC.